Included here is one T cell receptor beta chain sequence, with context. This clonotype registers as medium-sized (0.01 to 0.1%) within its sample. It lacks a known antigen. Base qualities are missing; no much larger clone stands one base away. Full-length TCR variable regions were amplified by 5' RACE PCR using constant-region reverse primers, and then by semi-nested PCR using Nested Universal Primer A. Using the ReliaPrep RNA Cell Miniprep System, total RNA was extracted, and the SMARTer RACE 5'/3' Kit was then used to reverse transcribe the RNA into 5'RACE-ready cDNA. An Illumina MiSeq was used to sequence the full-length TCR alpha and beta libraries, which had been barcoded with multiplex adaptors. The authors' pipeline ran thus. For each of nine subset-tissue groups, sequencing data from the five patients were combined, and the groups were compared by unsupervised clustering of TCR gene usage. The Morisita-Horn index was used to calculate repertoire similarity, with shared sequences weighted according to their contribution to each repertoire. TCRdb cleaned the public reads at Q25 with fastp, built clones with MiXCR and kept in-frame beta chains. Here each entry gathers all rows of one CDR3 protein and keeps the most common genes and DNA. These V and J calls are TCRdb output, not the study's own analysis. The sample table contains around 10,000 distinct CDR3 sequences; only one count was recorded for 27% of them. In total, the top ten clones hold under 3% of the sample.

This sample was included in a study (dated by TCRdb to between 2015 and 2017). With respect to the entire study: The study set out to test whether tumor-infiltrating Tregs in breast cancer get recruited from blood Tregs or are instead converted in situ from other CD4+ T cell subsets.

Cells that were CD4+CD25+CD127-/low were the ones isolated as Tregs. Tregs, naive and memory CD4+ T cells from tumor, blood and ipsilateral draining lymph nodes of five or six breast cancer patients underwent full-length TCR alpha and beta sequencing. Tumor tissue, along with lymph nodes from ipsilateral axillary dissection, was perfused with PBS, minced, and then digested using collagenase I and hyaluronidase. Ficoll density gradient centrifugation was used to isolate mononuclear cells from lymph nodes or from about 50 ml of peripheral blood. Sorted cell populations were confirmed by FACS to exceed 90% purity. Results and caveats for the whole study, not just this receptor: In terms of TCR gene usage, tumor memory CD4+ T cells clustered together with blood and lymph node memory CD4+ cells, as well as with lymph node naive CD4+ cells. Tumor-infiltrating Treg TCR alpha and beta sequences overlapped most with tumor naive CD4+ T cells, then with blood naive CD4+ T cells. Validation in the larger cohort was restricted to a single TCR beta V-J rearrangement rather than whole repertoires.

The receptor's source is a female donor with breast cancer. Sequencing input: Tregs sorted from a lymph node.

CDR3 loop: CASSPPLGSEEQYF. At the DNA level, the sequence is TGTGCCAGCTCACCACCGCTTGGGTCTGAAGAGCAGTACTTC. The rearranged chain carries TRBV18 and TRBJ2-7, with the D segment identity uncertain. The CDR3 contains 14 residues, cysteine and phenylalanine counted. This entry keeps only the CDR3 DNA: 42 bases, framed from base 1. CDR1 and CDR2, per the germline V gene, are KGHSH and LQKENI. V and J lose 0 bases and 7 bases, and a span of 13 bases separates them.